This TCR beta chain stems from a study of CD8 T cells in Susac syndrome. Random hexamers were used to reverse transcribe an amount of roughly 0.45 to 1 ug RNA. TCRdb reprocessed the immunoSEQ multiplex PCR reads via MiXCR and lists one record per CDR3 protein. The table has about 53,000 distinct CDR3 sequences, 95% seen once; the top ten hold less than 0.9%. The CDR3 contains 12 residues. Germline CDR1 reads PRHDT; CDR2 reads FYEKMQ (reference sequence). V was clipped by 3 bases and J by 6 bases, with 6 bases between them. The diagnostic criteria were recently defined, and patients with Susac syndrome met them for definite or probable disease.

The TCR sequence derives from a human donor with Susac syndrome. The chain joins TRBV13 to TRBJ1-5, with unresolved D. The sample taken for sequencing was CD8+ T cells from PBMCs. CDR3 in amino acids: CASSFGVQPQHF. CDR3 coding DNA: TGTGCCAGCAGCTTCGGGGTTCAGCCCCAGCATTTT.